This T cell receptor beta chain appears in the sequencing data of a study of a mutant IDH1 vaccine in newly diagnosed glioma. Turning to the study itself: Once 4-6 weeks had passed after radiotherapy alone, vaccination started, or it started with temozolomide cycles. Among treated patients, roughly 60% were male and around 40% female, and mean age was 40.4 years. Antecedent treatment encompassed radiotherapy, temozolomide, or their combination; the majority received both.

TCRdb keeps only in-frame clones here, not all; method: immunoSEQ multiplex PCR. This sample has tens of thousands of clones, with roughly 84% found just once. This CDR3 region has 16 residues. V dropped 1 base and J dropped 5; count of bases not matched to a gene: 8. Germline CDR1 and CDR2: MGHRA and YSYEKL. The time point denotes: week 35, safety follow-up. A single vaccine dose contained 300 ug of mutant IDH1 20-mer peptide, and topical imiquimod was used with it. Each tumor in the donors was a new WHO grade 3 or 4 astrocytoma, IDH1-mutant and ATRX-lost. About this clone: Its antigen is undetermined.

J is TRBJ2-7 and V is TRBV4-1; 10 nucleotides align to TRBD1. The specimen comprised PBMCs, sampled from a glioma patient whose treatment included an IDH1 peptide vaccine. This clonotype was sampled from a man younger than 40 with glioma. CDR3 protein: CASSQAWDRGNDEQYF. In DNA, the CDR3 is TGCGCCAGCAGCCAAGCCTGGGACAGGGGTAATGACGAGCAGTACTTC.